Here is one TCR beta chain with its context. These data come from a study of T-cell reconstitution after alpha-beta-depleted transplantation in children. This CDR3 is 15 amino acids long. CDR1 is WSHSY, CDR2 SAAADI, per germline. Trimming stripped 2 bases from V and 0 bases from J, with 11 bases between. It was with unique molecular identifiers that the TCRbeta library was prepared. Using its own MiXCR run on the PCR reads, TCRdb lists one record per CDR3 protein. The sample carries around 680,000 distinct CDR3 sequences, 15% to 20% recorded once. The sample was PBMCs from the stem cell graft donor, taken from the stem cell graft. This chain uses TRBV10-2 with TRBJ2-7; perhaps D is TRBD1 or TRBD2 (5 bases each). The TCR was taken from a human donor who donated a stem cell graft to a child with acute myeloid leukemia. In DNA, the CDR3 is TGCGCCAGCAGTGAGGGGGACCTCTTCTCCTACGAGCAGTACGTC. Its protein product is CASSEGDLFSYEQYV.